Following are 19 T cell receptor beta chains from one sample sequenced in a study of PD-1 blockade in classical Hodgkin lymphoma. Clones were sequenced by immunoSEQ multiplex PCR, and TCRdb holds only the in-frame ones, with some missing. The sample has about 60,000 clones, approximately 92% seen once; the top ten hold about 8%. Specified time point: cycle 4 day 1 (C4D1), after 6 weeks of nivolumab. Every patient relapsed after autologous stem cell transplantation, and brentuximab vedotin exposure varied. Sequenced material: peripheral blood mononuclear cells (PBMCs), taken before the fourth cycle of nivolumab. The receptors derive from a human donor with classical Hodgkin lymphoma.

The chain couples TRBV27 to TRBJ2-2; 10 bases agree with TRBD2. Unmatched junction bases numbered 1, after V lost 2 bases and J lost 4 bases. CDR1 is MNHEY and CDR2 is SMNVEV in the germline V gene (reference sequence). CDR3 length: 15 amino acids. CDR3 protein: CASSLSGGATGELFF. The CDR3 bases are TGTGCCAGCAGTTTAAGCGGGGGGGCCACCGGGGAGCTGTTTTTT.

The chain is built from TRBV5-1 and TRBJ1-1; 7 bases align to TRBD1. In germline, CDR1 is SGHRS, CDR2 YFSETQ. The CDR3 is 14 amino acids. V gave up 4 bases and J gave up 6 bases; unmatched junction bases: 9. CDR3 nucleotide sequence: TGCGCCAGCAGCCCGGAAAACAGGGGCCCTGAAGCTTTCTTT. It codes for CASSPENRGPEAFF. The variable domain in full, with the rest retrieved from reference TRBV5-1 and TRBJ1-1, is KAGVTQTPRYLIKTRGQQVTLSCSPISGHRSVSWYQQTPGQGLQFLFEYFSETQRNKGNFPGRFSGRQFSNSRSEMNVSTLELGDSALYLCASSPENRGPEAFFGQGTRLTVV.

This chain links TRBV6-1 with TRBJ1-5; D uncertain. This CDR3 spans 11 amino acids. V lost 2 bases and J 7 bases, leaving 3 bases between the germline ends. Germline V gene lookup returns CDR1 MNHNS and CDR2 SASEGT. The DNA of the CDR3 is TGTGCCAGCAGTGAACCCCAGCCCCAGCATTTT. Translated: CASSEPQPQHF.

This clone has just one count. V and J are TRBV6-1 and TRBJ2-2; a weak D match, TRBD1 (5 bases). Trimming pared 6 bases from V and 8 bases from J, leaving 10 bases between. Per the germline V gene, CDR1 is MNHNS and CDR2 is SASEGT. This CDR3 has 12 amino acids. DNA for the CDR3: TGTGCCAGCAGGGGGCCGGAGGGGGAGCTGTTTTTT. Protein sequence: CASRGPEGELFF.

As DNA, the CDR3 is TGTGCCAGCAGTGACTGCCGGGGGAGAGTCATGGCTTTCTTT. Translation gives CASSDCRGRVMAFF. This chain uses TRBV6-4 with TRBJ1-1; D is possibly TRBD1 (5 bases). The CDR3 consists of 14 residues. Germline CDR1 is MRHNA and CDR2 is SNTAGT. V lost 1 base and J lost 11, with 17 bases in between.

The chain uses TRBV6-1 and TRBJ1-6; D not certain. Looked up from germline, CDR1 is MNHNS and CDR2 is SASEGT. This CDR3 is 14 amino acids long. Deletions cut 7 bases from V and 4 bases from J, with 11 bases between. The CDR3 bases are TGTGCCAGCATTCCAGCGGCATATAATTCACCCCTCCACTTT. Amino acid sequence: CASIPAAYNSPLHF.

The V and J genes are TRBV29-1 and TRBJ1-2, with D tentatively TRBD1 (5 bases). Germline V gives CDR1 SQVTM, CDR2 ANQGSEA. V was clipped by 5 bases and J by 5 bases, with 12 bases between them. The CDR3 loop spans 12 amino acids. CDR3 protein: CSVQGVGYGYTF. The CDR3 DNA sequence: TGCAGCGTTCAGGGAGTGGGGTATGGCTACACCTTC.

This clone has just one count. This chain connects TRBV28 to TRBJ2-3; no definite D call. Trimming took off 6 bases at V and 0 bases at J, with 10 bases between the two ends. Germline V gene data show CDR1 as MDHEN and CDR2 as SYDVKM. This CDR3 has 14 amino acids. The CDR3 nucleotides are TGTGCCAGCAGCCTGGACCCAAGCACAGATACGCAGTATTTT. Its protein product is CASSLDPSTDTQYF.

V usage is TRBV6-6 and J usage is TRBJ2-1; D is unresolved. Germline CDR1 MNHNY, CDR2 SVGAGI (reference sequence). The V end was cut by 2 bases, the J end by 9 bases, with 8 bases between. CDR3 length equals 12 residues. CDR3 loop: CASSYVTGEQFF. The CDR3 DNA reads as TGTGCCAGCAGTTACGTTACCGGTGAGCAGTTCTTC.

J is TRBJ1-4 and V is TRBV19, with D possibly matching TRBD1 (6 bases). This CDR3 has 13 residues. Trimming left V 9 bases short and J 5 bases short, with 13 bases between. Germline V gene lookup returns CDR1 LNHDA and CDR2 SQIVND (reference sequence). CDR3 DNA: TGTGCCAGCCGGACAGTAGGGAATGAAAAACTGTTTTTT. Amino acid sequence: CASRTVGNEKLFF.

The rearrangement links TRBV6-5 to TRBJ2-3, with 8 bases that match TRBD2. Looked up from germline, CDR1 is MNHEY and CDR2 is SVGAGI. Trimming at V came to 6 bases and at J to 6 bases, leaving 11 bases not matched to a gene. This CDR3 has 15 amino acids. The CDR3: CASREGLAGTDTQYF. CDR3 coding DNA: TGTGCCAGCAGGGAGGGGCTAGCGGGTACCGATACGCAGTATTTT.

The chain couples TRBV7-2 to TRBJ2-3, with D perhaps TRBD2 (6 bases). The ends were cut back, 5 bases at V and 2 bases at J, with 17 bases in the middle. The CDR3 runs to 16 residues. Germline values: CDR1 SGHTA, CDR2 FQGNSA. The CDR3 coding sequence is TGTGCCAGCAGCCTGACTAGTGGTTCAATCACAGATACGCAGTATTTT. Translated, it gives CASSLTSGSITDTQYF.

The J gene is TRBJ2-7, the V gene TRBV7-2; D not certain. Germline V gene lookup returns CDR1 SGHTA and CDR2 FQGNSA. Trimming removed 4 bases from V and 1 base from J, with 11 bases in between. The CDR3 loop spans 14 amino acids. CDR3 DNA sequence: TGTGCCAGCAGCTCCCGGATCAGTTCCTACGAGCAGTACTTC. Encoded protein: CASSSRISSYEQYF.

For the CDR3, the DNA is TGTGCCTGGAGTGTACTCGATGGGGGTTCTAACTATGGCTACACCTTC. Amino acid sequence: CAWSVLDGGSNYGYTF. This chain uses TRBV30 with TRBJ1-2, with a possible D match to TRBD1 (5 bases). The CDR3 contains 16 residues. In germline, CDR1 is GTSNPN, CDR2 SVGIG (reference sequence). V shed 0 bases and J shed 0 bases, with 14 bases lying between them. Full variable domain (outside the CDR3, taken from reference TRBV30 and TRBJ1-2): SQTIHQWPATLVQPVGSPLSLECTVEGTSNPNLYWYRQAAGRGLQLLFYSVGIGQISSEVPQNLSASRPQDRQFILSSKKLLLSDSGFYLCAWSVLDGGSNYGYTFGSGTRLTVV.

The rearrangement joins TRBV28 to TRBJ2-3, with D possibly called TRBD1 or TRBD2 (6 bases each). Germline CDR1 MDHEN, CDR2 SYDVKM. This CDR3 has 12 amino acids. Trimming took 8 bases from V and 3 from J, leaving 9 bases between them. CDR3 protein: CASEGGTDTQYF. In nucleotides, the CDR3 is TGTGCCAGCGAGGGGGGTACAGATACGCAGTATTTT. Full variable domain (remainder filled in from reference TRBV28 and TRBJ2-3): DVKVTQSSRYLVKRTGEKVFLECVQDMDHENMFWYRQDPGLGLRLIYFSYDVKMKEKGDIPEGYSVSREKKERFSLILESASTNQTSMYLCASEGGTDTQYFGPGTRLTVL.

CDR3 nucleotides: TGCGCCAGCAGCTTGGGGCCGGAGCTGTTTTTT. Residues: CASSLGPELFF. The rearrangement uses TRBV5-1 and TRBJ2-2; unclear D gene. The CDR3 has 11 residues. Trimming removed 0 bases at V and 10 bases at J, with 4 bases between. Germline CDR1 SGHRS, CDR2 YFSETQ.

The rearrangement links TRBV7-9 to TRBJ1-4, with D hard to call. Per germline, CDR1 SEHNR and CDR2 FQNEAQ (reference sequence). The CDR3 totals 15 residues. Trimming removed 1 base at V and 7 bases at J, with 13 bases between. As DNA, the CDR3 is TGTGCCAGCAGCTTAGGGACCTTGGGAGGTGAAAAACTGTTTTTT. Amino acid sequence: CASSLGTLGGEKLFF. The variable domain in full, completed from reference TRBV7-9 and TRBJ1-4, reads DTGVSQNPRHKITKRGQNVTFRCDPISEHNRLYWYRQTLGQGPEFLTYFQNEAQLEKSRLLSDRFSAERPKGSFSTLEIQRTEQGDSAMYLCASSLGTLGGEKLFFGSGTQLSVL.

CDR3 nucleotides: TGTGCCAGCAGTGACGGCTACCAGACTTACAATGAGCAGTTCTTC. It translates to CASSDGYQTYNEQFF. The rearrangement links TRBV2 to TRBJ2-1, with no clear D. CDR3 length equals 15 residues. V was trimmed by 3 bases and J by 4 bases, leaving 13 bases between them. CDR1 and CDR2 (germline): SNHLY, FYNNEI.

The chain couples TRBV19 to TRBJ2-3; TRBD2 aligns across 13 bases. J gave up 4 bases and V 5 bases, and 6 bases lay outside the gene matches. Germline V lookup: CDR1 LNHDA, CDR2 SQIVND (reference sequence). The CDR3 totals 16 residues. CDR3 in DNA: TGTGCCAGTAGTCCATGGACTAGCGGGGGTTCAGATACGCAGTATTTT. Encoded protein: CASSPWTSGGSDTQYF.